This T cell receptor (beta chain) was found in a study of cytotoxic CD8 clonotypes in ibrutinib-treated CLL. Study as a whole: Responses comprised approximately 25 partial and 2 complete; at median around 72 months, around 14 remained remitted and some twelve progressed.

Study-level points and caveats: A rise in clonality was seen at ibrutinib response, and a fall back toward baseline was seen at progression.

This clone was picked up many times. Its antigen is unidentified. This CDR3 is built from 12 residues. V lost 6 bases and J 8 bases, leaving 13 bases between the germline ends. CDR1 is SNHLY, CDR2 FYNNEI, per germline. This table comes from immunoSEQ multiplex PCR, and its TCRdb copy is limited to in-frame clones, with some not included. Altogether nearly 50,000 clones are present, 45% to 60% being singletons, with the ten largest covering 25% to 30%. The TCR beta libraries used about 2 micrograms of genomic DNA that came from cryopreserved PBMCs. The material sequenced was PBMCs, taken after 24 months of ibrutinib treatment. This receptor was taken from a human donor with chronic lymphocytic leukemia. V and J are TRBV2 and TRBJ1-1; D uncertain. The CDR3 spells CASSGPGGEAFF. In DNA form, the CDR3 reads TGTGCCAGCAGCGGTCCGGGAGGCGAAGCTTTCTTT.